The rows below give T cell receptor beta chains drawn from one sample of a study of Graves' ophthalmopathy and Graves' hyperthyroidism. One entry per CDR3 protein results from TCRdb running MiXCR on the multiplex PCR reads. This sample has 500,000 to 800,000 distinct CDR3 sequences, with about 40% found just once. The sequencing input was peripheral blood. These receptors all stem from an adult man with Graves' ophthalmopathy. Each CDR3 is given with its conserved first and last residue. D genes are given only for firm matches. For some rows the clone size is stated as once, few or many, or as a class when expanded; others skip it.

D gene	V gene	J gene	clone size	CDR3 DNA	CDR3 protein
.	TRBV7-8	TRBJ2-5	few	TGTGCCAGCAGTGCTGGACGTCGGGAGACCCAGTACTTC	CASSAGRRETQYF
.	TRBV24-1	TRBJ2-6	many	TGTGCCACCTCGAAGGGTGGGTCTGGGGCCAACGTCCTGACTTTC	CATSKGGSGANVLTF
TRBD1	TRBV19	TRBJ2-7	many	TGTGCCAGTAGTTCTACAGGGGGCATTACCTACGAGCAGTACTTC	CASSSTGGITYEQYF
.	TRBV12-5	TRBJ1-1	few	TGTGCTAGTGGTTTGATGGTTGGGAACACTGAAGCTTTCTTT	CASGLMVGNTEAFF
TRBD2	TRBV7-2	TRBJ2-3	.	TGTGCCAGCAGCTCGGGACTAGCGGGGAAGACAGATACGCAGTATTTT	CASSSGLAGKTDTQYF
.	TRBV10-2	TRBJ1-4	few	TGTGCCAGCAGTCATGGTGGGCTTCGAAATGAAAAACTGTTTTTT	CASSHGGLRNEKLFF
.	TRBV5-1	TRBJ1-6	few	TGCGCCAGCAGCTTGGTGGGGCTCTATAATTCACCCCTCCACTTT	CASSLVGLYNSPLHF
.	TRBV20-1	TRBJ1-2	many	TGCAGTGCTAGTCCTGGCTACACCTTC	CSASPGYTF
.	TRBV5-1	TRBJ2-7	many	TGCGCCAGCAGCTTGGATGGCTCGGGATCCTACGAGCAGTACTTC	CASSLDGSGSYEQYF
TRBD1	TRBV20-1	TRBJ2-7	few	TGCAGTGCTAGTGCAGGGGGCGCGGATTACGAGCAGTACTTC	CSASAGGADYEQYF
.	TRBV4-1	TRBJ2-5	.	TGCGCCAGCAGCCAAGGGGAGGGGGTTTCGCGGGAGACCCAGTACTTC	CASSQGEGVSRETQYF
.	TRBV3-1	TRBJ1-5	many	TGTGCCAGCAGCCAAGGGCGAGCTCTTCAGCCCCAGCATTTT	CASSQGRALQPQHF
.	TRBV13	TRBJ2-7	.	TGTGCCAGCAGCTACACGGGTCCCCACGAGCAGTACTTC	CASSYTGPHEQYF
.	TRBV2	TRBJ2-6	few	TGTGCCAGCAGTGTGGGGACAGGGGCCAACGTCCTGACTTTC	CASSVGTGANVLTF